The text below deals with one TCR beta chain. Exclusion applied to patients with other autoimmune diseases, uncontrolled infections, pregnancy or lactation. These data are taken from a study of Graves' ophthalmopathy and Graves' hyperthyroidism. Investigators amplified TCR beta CDR3 regions from RNA transcripts. HTBI primers were employed in first-round RT-PCR, then a second-round multiplex PCR followed. TCRdb re-analysed the multiplex PCR reads in MiXCR, keeping a single row per CDR3 protein. The sample has hundreds of thousands of distinct CDR3 sequences; under 50% are singletons. Per germline, CDR1 LGHNA and CDR2 YSLEER. Trimming cost V 1 base and J 1 base, with 17 bases left between them. The CDR3 is 17 residues long.

The chain couples TRBV4-3 to TRBJ2-7; D is possibly TRBD1 (5 bases). This TCR was sampled from an adult man with Graves' ophthalmopathy. The specimen sequenced was peripheral blood. CDR3 sequence (DNA): TGCGCCAGCAGCCAAGTATTTCTAACAGGTGTATCCTACGAGCAGTACTTC. This encodes CASSQVFLTGVSYEQYF.